Shown below are 4 T cell receptor beta chains from a single sample sequenced in a study of blood T cell repertoires in COVID-19. Using immunoSEQ multiplex PCR, the repertoire was profiled, and TCRdb retains in-frame clones only, with some absent. The repertoire holds 250,000 to 300,000 clones, with around nine tenths as singletons. Sequencing was performed on peripheral blood. The receptors were sampled from a woman aged 40 to 49 who had recovered from COVID-19.

The chain links TRBV19 to TRBJ1-5; 9 bases fit TRBD1. The CDR3 has 17 residues. The germline gives CDR1 LNHDA, CDR2 SQIVND (reference sequence). V shed 6 bases and J 4 bases; nucleotides not matched to a gene: 13. The CDR3 sequence is CASRTQLDRGLNQPQHF. In nucleotides, the CDR3 is TGTGCCAGTAGGACCCAACTGGACAGGGGTCTAAATCAGCCCCAGCATTTT.

The chain recombines TRBV24-1 with TRBJ2-7; 9 bases line up with TRBD2. V dropped 7 bases and J dropped 5; count of bases not matched to a gene: 5. CDR1 and CDR2 from the germline V gene are KGHDR and SFDVKD. The CDR3 is made up of 13 amino acids. CDR3 sequence (DNA): TGTGCCACCAGCTCTGGACTAGCGAACGAGCAGTACTTC. It translates to CATSSGLANEQYF.

The J gene is TRBJ2-5, the V gene TRBV28; maybe TRBD2 (5 bases). V lost 4 bases, J lost 4 bases, and 13 bases lay in between. In germline, CDR1 is MDHEN, CDR2 SYDVKM. CDR3 length: 14 amino acids. CDR3 region: CASSSDWVRETQYF. For the CDR3, the DNA is TGTGCCAGCAGTTCGGACTGGGTCCGAGAGACCCAGTACTTC.

This rearrangement joins TRBV25-1 to TRBJ1-4; tentative D call: TRBD1 (6 bases). This CDR3 contains 13 residues. With 6 bases removed from V and 8 bases from J, the gap between germline ends came to 13 bases. Looked up from germline, CDR1 is MGHDK and CDR2 is SYGVNS. The CDR3 is CASSHRVWEKLFF. CDR3 in DNA: TGTGCCAGCAGCCACAGGGTTTGGGAAAAACTGTTTTTT. The whole variable domain, remainder taken from reference TRBV25-1 and TRBJ1-4, is EADIYQTPRYLVIGTGKKITLECSQTMGHDKMYWYQQDPGMELHLIHYSYGVNSTEKGDLSSESTVSRIRTEHFPLTLESARPSHTSQYLCASSHRVWEKLFFGSGTQLSVL.